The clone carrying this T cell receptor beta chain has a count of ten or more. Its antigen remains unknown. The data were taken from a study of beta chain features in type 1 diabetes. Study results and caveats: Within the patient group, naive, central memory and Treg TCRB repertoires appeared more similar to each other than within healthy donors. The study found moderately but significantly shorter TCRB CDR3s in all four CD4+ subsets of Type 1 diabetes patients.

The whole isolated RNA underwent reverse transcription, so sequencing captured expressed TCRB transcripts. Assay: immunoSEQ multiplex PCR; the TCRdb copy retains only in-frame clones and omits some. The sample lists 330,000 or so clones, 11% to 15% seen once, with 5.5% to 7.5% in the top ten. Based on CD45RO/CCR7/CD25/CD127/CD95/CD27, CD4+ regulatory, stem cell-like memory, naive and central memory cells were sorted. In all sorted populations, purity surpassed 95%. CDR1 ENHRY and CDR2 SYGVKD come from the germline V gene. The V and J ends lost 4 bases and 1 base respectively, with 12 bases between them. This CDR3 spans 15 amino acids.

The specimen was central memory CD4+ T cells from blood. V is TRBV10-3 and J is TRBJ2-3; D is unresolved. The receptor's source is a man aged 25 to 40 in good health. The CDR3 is CAISVDRRGTDTQYF. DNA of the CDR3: TGTGCCATCAGTGTGGACCGCCGGGGCACAGATACGCAGTATTTT.